The rows below give T cell receptor beta chains drawn from one sample of a study of T cells in localized non-small cell lung cancer. The table came from immunoSEQ multiplex PCR; TCRdb's copy has only in-frame clones and leaves some out. The profile shows more than 20,000 clones, around 87% of them singletons. Sequenced material: PBMCs, taken before any cancer treatment. These receptors originate from a man aged 35 to 70 with stage II squamous cell lung carcinoma. The CDR3 runs from the conserved cysteine through the conserved F or W. The order of the fields is clone size, J gene, D gene, V gene, CDR3 protein, CDR3 DNA. D genes are given only for firm matches. Expanded clones get a size class; other rows say once, few or many, or leave the size out.

NA	TRBJ1-6	NA	TRBV5-8	CASSLEGARDSPLHF	TGTGCCAGCAGCTTGGAAGGGGCGCGGGATTCACCCCTCCACTTT
NA	TRBJ2-4	NA	TRBV6-4	CASSEDASVAKNIQYF	TGTGCCAGCAGTGAAGACGCTTCCGTAGCCAAAAACATTCAGTACTTC
NA	TRBJ2-2	NA	TRBV18	CASSLTSGSNTGELFF	TGTGCCAGCTCACTAACCTCGGGGTCGAACACCGGGGAGCTGTTTTTT
NA	TRBJ1-1	NA	TRBV18	CASSRSTQGSGTEAFF	TGTGCCAGCTCACGTTCTACCCAGGGTTCGGGGACTGAAGCTTTCTTT
few	TRBJ2-1	NA	TRBV30	CAWSHRSAEQFF	TGTGCCTGGAGTCATAGGTCAGCGGAGCAGTTCTTC
NA	TRBJ2-3	NA	TRBV19	CASSMGDGDTQYF	TGTGCCAGTAGTATGGGGGACGGAGATACGCAGTATTTT
NA	TRBJ1-2	TRBD1	TRBV10-3	CAISSGGEGYGYTF	TGTGCCATCAGTTCAGGGGGCGAGGGCTATGGCTACACCTTC
NA	TRBJ1-5	NA	TRBV28	CASSSLNLDQPQHF	TGTGCCAGCAGTTCTCTTAACCTAGATCAGCCCCAGCATTTT
NA	TRBJ2-1	NA	TRBV11-3	CASSERPSSYNEQFF	TGTGCCAGCTCAGAGAGGCCGAGCTCCTACAATGAGCAGTTCTTC
once	TRBJ2-7	NA	TRBV11-2	CASSLDRGPTYEQYF	TGTGCCAGCAGCTTAGATCGCGGCCCGACCTACGAGCAGTACTTC
NA	TRBJ2-3	TRBD2	TRBV6-1	CASSDGAGGPKDTQYF	TGTGCCAGCAGTGATGGGGCGGGGGGCCCCAAGGATACGCAGTATTTT
NA	TRBJ2-1	TRBD1	TRBV11-1	CASSLGSQGAGEQFF	TGTGCCAGCAGCTTAGGGTCACAGGGGGCTGGTGAGCAGTTCTTC
NA	TRBJ2-7	TRBD2	TRBV27	CASSWTSTYEQYF	TGTGCCAGCAGTTGGACTAGCACCTACGAGCAGTACTTC
NA	TRBJ1-5	NA	TRBV5-8	CASSWRGESNQPQHF	TGTGCCAGCAGCTGGCGGGGCGAGAGCAATCAGCCCCAGCATTTT
NA	TRBJ1-1	NA	TRBV9	CASSPGGGKYDTEAFF	TGTGCCAGCAGCCCTGGGGGGGGCAAGTATGACACTGAAGCTTTCTTT
NA	TRBJ2-5	TRBD2	TRBV28	CASSIGLAGVHQETQYF	TGTGCCAGCAGTATCGGACTAGCGGGAGTTCACCAAGAGACCCAGTACTTC
NA	TRBJ2-7	NA	TRBV9	CASSVGPAGSYEQYF	TGTGCCAGCAGCGTAGGCCCAGCGGGCTCCTACGAGCAGTACTTC
NA	TRBJ2-3	NA	TRBV12-5	CASGLIVTDTQYF	TGTGCTAGTGGTTTGATAGTAACAGATACGCAGTATTTT
NA	TRBJ1-1	NA	TRBV9	CASSWGADTEAFF	TGTGCCAGCAGCTGGGGGGCGGACACTGAAGCTTTCTTT
NA	TRBJ1-2	NA	TRBV30	CAWSVFGQNAF	TGTGCCTGGAGTGTCTTTGGACAGAACGCCTTC
NA	TRBJ1-3	TRBD1	TRBV5-6	CASSGTAAGLISGNTIYF	TGTGCCAGCAGCGGGACAGCCGCTGGGTTAATCTCTGGAAACACCATATATTTT
NA	TRBJ1-4	NA	TRBV25-1	CASSEWAGREKLFF	TGTGCCAGCAGTGAATGGGCAGGGAGAGAAAAACTGTTTTTT
NA	TRBJ2-7	TRBD1	TRBV7-6	CASSSPDRGVYEQYF	TGTGCCAGCAGCTCTCCCGACAGGGGAGTCTACGAGCAGTACTTC
NA	TRBJ1-4	NA	TRBV4-3	CASSQENSRGAGTNEKLFF	TGCGCCAGCAGCCAAGAGAACTCAAGGGGGGCGGGGACTAATGAAAAACTGTTTTTT
NA	TRBJ1-6	NA	TRBV23-1	CASSQPRAPLHF	TGCGCCAGCAGTCAACCGCGGGCACCCCTCCACTTT
NA	TRBJ1-2	NA	TRBV11-3	CASSLGRDTTNYGYTF	TGTGCCAGCAGCTTAGGTCGGGACACAACTAACTATGGCTACACCTTC
NA	TRBJ1-5	TRBD1	TRBV7-9	CASSLTGDDQPQHF	TGTGCCAGCAGCCTTACAGGGGACGATCAGCCCCAGCATTTT
NA	TRBJ2-6	TRBD1	TRBV9	CASCQGALGANVLTF	TGTGCCAGCTGTCAGGGGGCTTTGGGGGCCAACGTCCTGACTTTC
once	TRBJ1-5	NA	TRBV19	CASSRLGAHQPQHF	TGTGCCAGTAGCCGACTGGGGGCCCATCAGCCCCAGCATTTT
NA	TRBJ2-2	NA	TRBV10-3	CAISDGRTANTGELFF	TGTGCCATCAGTGATGGCAGGACCGCGAACACCGGGGAGCTGTTTTTT
NA	TRBJ1-4	NA	TRBV30	CAWRLSSGAREKLFF	TGTGCCTGGAGGCTTTCGTCTGGGGCCCGGGAAAAACTGTTTTTT
NA	TRBJ1-4	NA	TRBV7-9	CASSLLGAASPEKLFF	TGTGCCAGCAGCTTACTTGGGGCGGCGTCCCCCGAAAAACTGTTTTTT
NA	TRBJ2-4	TRBD2	TRBV5-1	CASSWGLAEDIQYF	TGCGCCAGCAGCTGGGGACTAGCGGAGGACATTCAGTACTTC
NA	TRBJ2-7	TRBD2	TRBV7-2	CASSLAGGPDEQYF	TGTGCCAGCAGCTTAGCGGGAGGGCCAGACGAGCAGTACTTC
NA	TRBJ2-6	TRBD2	TRBV4-2	CASSHPSGSVPGANVLTF	TGTGCCAGCAGCCACCCTAGCGGGAGCGTCCCCGGGGCCAACGTCCTGACTTTC
NA	TRBJ1-1	TRBD1	TRBV7-2	CASSPRTGGIGNTEAFF	TGTGCCAGCAGCCCTCGGACAGGTGGGATTGGGAACACTGAAGCTTTCTTT
NA	TRBJ1-1	NA	TRBV2	CASSEQGNTEAFF	TGTGCCAGCAGTGAACAGGGCAACACTGAAGCTTTCTTT
NA	TRBJ2-7	TRBD2	TRBV19	CASNPAGDPEQYF	TGTGCCAGTAACCCAGCGGGAGACCCGGAGCAGTACTTC
few	TRBJ2-1	NA	TRBV2	CASPSEYNEQFF	TGTGCCAGCCCTAGCGAGTACAATGAGCAGTTCTTC
NA	TRBJ1-2	TRBD1	TRBV7-3	CASSPGTGGRYGYTF	TGTGCCAGCAGCCCCGGGACAGGGGGCCGGTATGGCTACACCTTC
NA	TRBJ2-7	NA	TRBV9	CASSVGFKSYEQYF	TGTGCCAGCAGCGTAGGATTCAAGTCCTACGAGCAGTACTTC
NA	TRBJ2-2	NA	TRBV12-5	CASGLGLGRATGELFF	TGTGCTAGTGGTTTGGGTCTCGGTCGGGCCACCGGGGAGCTGTTTTTT
NA	TRBJ1-4	NA	TRBV13	CASSLGLTYRAPNEKLFF	TGTGCCAGCAGCTTAGGCCTAACCTACAGGGCACCTAATGAAAAACTGTTTTTT
NA	TRBJ2-7	NA	TRBV28	CASNSAGGRFEQYF	TGTGCCAGCAATTCGGCCGGGGGCCGTTTCGAGCAGTACTTC
NA	TRBJ2-2	NA	TRBV7-9	CAAGEDGELFF	TGTGCCGCAGGGGAGGACGGGGAGCTGTTTTTT
NA	TRBJ1-2	TRBD1	TRBV6-5	CASSYSTGTGGYTF	TGTGCCAGCAGTTACTCGACAGGGACGGGCGGCTACACCTTC
NA	TRBJ1-2	NA	TRBV25-1	CASSELINYGYTF	TGTGCCAGCAGTGAACTGATTAACTATGGCTACACCTTC
NA	TRBJ1-1	NA	TRBV18	CASSRTENTEAFF	TGTGCCAGCTCAAGGACGGAGAACACTGAAGCTTTCTTT
NA	TRBJ1-1	NA	TRBV11-2	CASSSAYNTEAFF	TGTGCCAGCAGCTCAGCTTATAACACTGAAGCTTTCTTT
NA	TRBJ1-3	NA	TRBV30	CAWSALGDTIYF	TGTGCCTGGAGTGCCCTTGGAGACACCATATATTTT